The present T cell receptor beta chain was sequenced within a study of blood T cells in healthy people across ages. The CDR3 has 15 amino acids. CDR1 is ENHRY, CDR2 SYGVKD, per germline. The V end lost 0 bases, the J end lost 0 bases, and 6 bases lay between the germline ends. A J-beta primer mix and a sample-barcoded 5' primer were used in a second PCR of about 7 to 11 cycles. TCRdb fed the 5' RACE reads into MiXCR, producing one record per CDR3 protein. The repertoire consists of hundreds of thousands of distinct CDR3 sequences, with 20% to 25% occurring once and the leading ten covering 3% to 4%. Total RNA amounts of at least 5 micrograms were extracted per sample.

The chain is built from TRBV10-3 and TRBJ1-3; D is unclear. The sequenced sample consisted of blood. The sequence was collected from a man between 65 and 79 years old in good health. As DNA, the CDR3 is TGTGCCATCAGTGAGTCGGGGAGCTCTGGAAACACCATATATTTT. This translates into CAISESGSSGNTIYF.